This TCR beta chain was captured by sequencing in a study of control samples from healthy donors and cancer patients. This clone was picked up a small number of times. Germline-derived CDR1 and CDR2 are SNHLY and FYNNEI. The ends were cut back, 3 bases at V and 5 bases at J, with 14 bases in the middle. CDR3 length: 14 residues. Profiling relied on immunoSEQ multiplex PCR, and the TCRdb table lists in-frame clones only, not all of them. Of 100,000 to 150,000 clones listed, around nine tenths are singletons. The receptor's source is a man aged 25 to 40 in good health. J is TRBJ2-7 and V is TRBV2; perhaps TRBD1 as D (6 bases). Sequencing was carried out using blood. The DNA of the CDR3 is TGTGCCAGCAGTGATGGACAGTCTTGGGACGAGCAGTACTTC. As protein: CASSDGQSWDEQYF.